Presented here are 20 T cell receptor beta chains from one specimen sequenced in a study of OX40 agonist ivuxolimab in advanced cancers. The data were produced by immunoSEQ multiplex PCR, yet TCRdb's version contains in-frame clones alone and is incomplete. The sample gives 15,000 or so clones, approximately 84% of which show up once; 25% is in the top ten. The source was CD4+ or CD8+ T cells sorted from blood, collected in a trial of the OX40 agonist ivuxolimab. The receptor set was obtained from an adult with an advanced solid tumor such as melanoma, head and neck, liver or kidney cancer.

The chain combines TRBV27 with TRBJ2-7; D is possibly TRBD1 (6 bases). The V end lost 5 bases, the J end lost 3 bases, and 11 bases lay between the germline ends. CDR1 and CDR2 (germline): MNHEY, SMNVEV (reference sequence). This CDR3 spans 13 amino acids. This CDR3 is CASSVGRGYEQYF. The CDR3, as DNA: TGTGCCAGCAGTGTCGGCAGGGGCTACGAGCAGTACTTC.

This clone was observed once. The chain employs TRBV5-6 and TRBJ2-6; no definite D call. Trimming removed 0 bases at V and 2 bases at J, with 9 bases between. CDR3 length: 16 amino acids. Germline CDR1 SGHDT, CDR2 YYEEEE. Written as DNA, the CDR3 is TGTGCCAGCAGCTTGGGGATTGGGGCTGGGGCCAACGTCCTGACTTTC. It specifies CASSLGIGAGANVLTF.

The CDR3 sequence: CASSLDGSYNEQFF. CDR3 DNA: TGTGCCAGCAGCCTGGACGGGTCCTACAATGAGCAGTTCTTC. The chain is built from TRBV9 and TRBJ2-1; D gene ambiguous. The CDR3 is 14 amino acids. V lost 4 bases and J 1 base, leaving 9 bases between the germline ends. Per germline, CDR1 SGDLS and CDR2 YYNGEE. The whole variable domain, filled in from reference TRBV9 and TRBJ2-1, reads DSGVTQTPKHLITATGQRVTLRCSPRSGDLSVYWYQQSLDQGLQFLIQYYNGEERAKGNILERFSAQQFPDLHSELNLSSLELGDSALYFCASSLDGSYNEQFFGPGTRLTVL.

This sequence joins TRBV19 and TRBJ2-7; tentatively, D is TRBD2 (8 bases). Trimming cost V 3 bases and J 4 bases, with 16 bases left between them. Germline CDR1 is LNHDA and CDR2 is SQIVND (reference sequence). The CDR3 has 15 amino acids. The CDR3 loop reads CASSIGGDSLYEQYF. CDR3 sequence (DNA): TGTGCCAGTAGTATCGGGGGGGACAGTCTATACGAGCAGTACTTC.

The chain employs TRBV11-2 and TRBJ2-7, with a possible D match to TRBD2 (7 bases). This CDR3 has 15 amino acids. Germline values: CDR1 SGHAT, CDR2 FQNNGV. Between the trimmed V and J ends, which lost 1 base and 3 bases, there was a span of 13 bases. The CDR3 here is CASSLGRGGNYEQYF. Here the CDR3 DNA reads TGTGCCAGCAGCTTAGGAAGGGGGGGGAACTACGAGCAGTACTTC. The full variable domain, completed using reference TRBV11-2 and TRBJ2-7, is EAGVAQSPRYKIIEKRQSVAFWCNPISGHATLYWYQQILGQGPKLLIQFQNNGVVDDSQLPKDRFSAERLKGVDSTLKIQPAKLEDSAVYLCASSLGRGGNYEQYFGPGTRLTVT.

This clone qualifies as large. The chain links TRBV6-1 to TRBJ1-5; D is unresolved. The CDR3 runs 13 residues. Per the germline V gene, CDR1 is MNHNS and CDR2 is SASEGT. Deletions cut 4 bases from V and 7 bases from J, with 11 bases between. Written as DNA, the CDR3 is TGTGCCAGCAGTGTGGGTGTCGAGCAGCCCCAGCATTTT. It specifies CASSVGVEQPQHF.

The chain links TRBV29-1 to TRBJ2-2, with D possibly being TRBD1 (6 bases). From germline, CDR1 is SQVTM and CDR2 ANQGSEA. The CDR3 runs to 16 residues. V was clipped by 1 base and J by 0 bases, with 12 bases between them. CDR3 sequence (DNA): TGCAGCGTTGAAGGCCTACAGGGAACGAACACCGGGGAGCTGTTTTTT. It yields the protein CSVEGLQGTNTGELFF.

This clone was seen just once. The CDR3 bases are TGTGCCAGCTATCCAGGGGTATACGAGCAGTACTTC. Translated: CASYPGVYEQYF. The rearrangement links TRBV2 to TRBJ2-7; D may be TRBD1 (6 bases). V lost 8 bases, J lost 4 bases, and 12 bases lay in between. Germline V gives CDR1 SNHLY, CDR2 FYNNEI. The CDR3 contains 12 residues.

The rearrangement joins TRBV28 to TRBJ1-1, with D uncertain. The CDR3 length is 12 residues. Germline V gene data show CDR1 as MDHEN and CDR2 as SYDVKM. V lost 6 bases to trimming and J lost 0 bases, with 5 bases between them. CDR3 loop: CASSFMNTEAFF. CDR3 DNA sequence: TGTGCCAGCAGCTTCATGAACACTGAAGCTTTCTTT.

The CDR3 sequence: CASSEVIGGGYTF. The CDR3 DNA follows: TGTGCCAGCAGTGAAGTTATAGGGGGCGGCTACACCTTC. The rearrangement links TRBV6-1 to TRBJ1-2; 7 nucleotides line up with TRBD1. The CDR3 covers 13 residues. The V segment lost 1 base and the J segment 8 bases; nucleotides outside the gene matches: 4. In germline, CDR1 is MNHNS, CDR2 SASEGT.

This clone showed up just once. The CDR3 spells CASSPRTGAPYEQYF. The DNA for the CDR3 is TGTGCCAGCAGCCCCCGGACAGGGGCTCCCTACGAGCAGTACTTC. This chain links TRBV9 with TRBJ2-7, with 9 bases aligning to TRBD1. CDR3 length: 15 amino acids. The V segment lost 4 bases and the J segment 2 bases; nucleotides outside the gene matches: 7. Per germline, CDR1 SGDLS and CDR2 YYNGEE.

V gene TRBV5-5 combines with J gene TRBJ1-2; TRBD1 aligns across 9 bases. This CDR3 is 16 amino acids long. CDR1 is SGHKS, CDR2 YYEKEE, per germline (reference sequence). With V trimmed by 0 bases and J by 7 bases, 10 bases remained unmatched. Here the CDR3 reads CASSLVWTGESTGYTF. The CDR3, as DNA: TGTGCCAGCAGCTTGGTCTGGACAGGGGAGTCTACTGGCTACACCTTC.

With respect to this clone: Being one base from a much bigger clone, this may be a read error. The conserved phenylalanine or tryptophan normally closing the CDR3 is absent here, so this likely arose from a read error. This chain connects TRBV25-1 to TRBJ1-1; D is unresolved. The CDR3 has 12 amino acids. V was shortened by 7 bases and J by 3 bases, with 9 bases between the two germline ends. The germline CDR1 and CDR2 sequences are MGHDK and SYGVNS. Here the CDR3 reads CASIGWDTEAFL. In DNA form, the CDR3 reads TGTGCCAGCATCGGGTGGGACACTGAAGCTTTCCTT.

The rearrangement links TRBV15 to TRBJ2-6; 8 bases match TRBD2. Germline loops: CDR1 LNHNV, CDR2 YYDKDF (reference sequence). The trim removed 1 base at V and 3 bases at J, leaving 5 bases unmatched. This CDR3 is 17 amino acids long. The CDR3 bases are TGTGCCACCAGCAGAGTGCGGGGGGCGGATGGGGCCAACGTCCTGACTTTC. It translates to CATSRVRGADGANVLTF. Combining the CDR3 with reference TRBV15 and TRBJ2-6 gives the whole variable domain DAMVIQNPRYQVTQFGKPVTLSCSQTLNHNVMYWYQQKSSQAPKLLFHYYDKDFNNEADTPDNFQSRRPNTSFCFLDIRSPGLGDTAMYLCATSRVRGADGANVLTFGAGSRLTVL.

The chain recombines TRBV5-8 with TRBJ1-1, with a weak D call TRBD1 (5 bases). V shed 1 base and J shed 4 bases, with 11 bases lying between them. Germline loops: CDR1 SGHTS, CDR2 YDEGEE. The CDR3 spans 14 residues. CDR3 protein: CASSLRGRGTEAFF. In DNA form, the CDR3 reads TGTGCCAGCAGCTTGAGGGGTAGGGGCACTGAAGCTTTCTTT.

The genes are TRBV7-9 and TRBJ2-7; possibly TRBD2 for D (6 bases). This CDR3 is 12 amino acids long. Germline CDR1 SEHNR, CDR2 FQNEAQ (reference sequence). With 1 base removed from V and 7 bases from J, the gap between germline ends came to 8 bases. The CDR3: CASSLVRGEQYF. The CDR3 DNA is TGTGCCAGCAGCTTAGTTCGGGGGGAGCAGTACTTC.

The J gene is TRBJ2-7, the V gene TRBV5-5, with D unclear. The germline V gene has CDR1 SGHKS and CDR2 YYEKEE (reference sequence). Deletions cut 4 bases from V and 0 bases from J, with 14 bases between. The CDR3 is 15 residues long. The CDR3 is CASSTGGRNSYEQYF. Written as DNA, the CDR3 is TGTGCCAGCAGCACGGGCGGCAGGAACTCCTACGAGCAGTACTTC.

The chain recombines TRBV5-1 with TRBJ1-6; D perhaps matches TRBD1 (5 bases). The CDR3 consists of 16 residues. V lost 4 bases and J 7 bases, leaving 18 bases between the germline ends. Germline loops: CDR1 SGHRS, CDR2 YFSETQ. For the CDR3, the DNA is TGCGCCAGCAGCCCATGGGGGGAAGGGACGAATTCACCCCTCCACTTT. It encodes CASSPWGEGTNSPLHF.

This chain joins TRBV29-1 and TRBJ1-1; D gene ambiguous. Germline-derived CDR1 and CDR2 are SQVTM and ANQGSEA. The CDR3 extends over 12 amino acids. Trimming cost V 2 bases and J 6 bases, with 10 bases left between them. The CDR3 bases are TGCAGCGTTGAATTCAAGCCGTCTGAAGCTTTCTTT. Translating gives CSVEFKPSEAFF.

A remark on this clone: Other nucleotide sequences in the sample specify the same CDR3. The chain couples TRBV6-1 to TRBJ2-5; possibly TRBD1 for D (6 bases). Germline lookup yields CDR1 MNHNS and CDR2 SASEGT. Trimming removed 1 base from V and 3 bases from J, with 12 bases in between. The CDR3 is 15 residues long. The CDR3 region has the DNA TGTGCCAGCAGTGAAGGGGCAGGGGAAGAAGAGACCCAGTACTTC. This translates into CASSEGAGEEETQYF.